A selection of T cell receptor beta chains follows, all from one sample in a study of cytomegalovirus exposure and HLA in healthy donors. The data were produced by immunoSEQ multiplex PCR, yet TCRdb's version contains in-frame clones alone and is incomplete. The sample includes some 130,000 clones, about 78% of them seen just once. Specimen: PBMCs. The receptors shown here come from a female donor in good health and CMV-seronegative. Each CDR3 is given with its conserved first and last residue. Each record gives: V gene, clone size, D gene, J gene, CDR3 DNA, CDR3 protein. A D gene is named only where the DNA matches it firmly. Rows give clone size only sometimes, using once, few, many, or a class for an expanded clone.

V: TRBV6-5
size: once
D: -
J: TRBJ2-7
DNA: TGTGCCAGCAGTTACGACGGGGAAACCTACGAGCAGTACTTC
CDR3: CASSYDGETYEQYF

V: TRBV6-5
size: -
D: -
J: TRBJ2-2
DNA: TGTGCCAGCAGACGGACATTCAACACCGGGGAGCTGTTTTTT
CDR3: CASRRTFNTGELFF

V: TRBV9
size: -
D: TRBD1
J: TRBJ2-7
DNA: TGTGCCAGCAGCGTAGGGCCCGGGACAGGGGGATTCGAGCAGTACTTC
CDR3: CASSVGPGTGGFEQYF

V: TRBV7-2
size: -
D: -
J: TRBJ2-3
DNA: TGTGCCAGCAGCTTAGAAACAGCCAGAGATACGCAGTATTTT
CDR3: CASSLETARDTQYF

V: TRBV6-1
size: -
D: -
J: TRBJ1-2
DNA: TGTGCCAGCAGGATGGCTCCATATGGCTACACCTTC
CDR3: CASRMAPYGYTF

V: TRBV6-6
size: -
D: -
J: TRBJ2-7
DNA: TGTGCCAGCAGTTACGGGGAGTTGAACGAGCAGTACTTC
CDR3: CASSYGELNEQYF

V: TRBV21-1
size: -
D: -
J: TRBJ2-1
DNA: TGTGCCAGCAGCAAAGTCCTAGCGGGACCCCCAACGGAGTCCTACAATGAGCAGTTCTTC
CDR3: CASSKVLAGPPTESYNEQFF

V: TRBV29-1
size: -
D: -
J: TRBJ1-5
DNA: TGCAGCGTTGTGACAGGCGATAATCAGCCCCAGCATTTT
CDR3: CSVVTGDNQPQHF

V: TRBV9
size: -
D: -
J: TRBJ2-3
DNA: TGTGCCAGCAGCGTAGCTCGCGACAGACGAGATACGCAGTATTTT
CDR3: CASSVARDRRDTQYF

V: TRBV9
size: -
D: TRBD2
J: TRBJ2-7
DNA: TGTGCCAGCAGCTCTAGCGGTTCCTACGAGCAGTACTTC
CDR3: CASSSSGSYEQYF

V: TRBV18
size: -
D: -
J: TRBJ1-5
DNA: TGTGCCAGCTCACCCCAGGGTGCCCAGCCCCAGCATTTT
CDR3: CASSPQGAQPQHF

V: TRBV7-9
size: few
D: -
J: TRBJ1-5
DNA: TGTGCCAGCAGCTTGGGGGGAGTCGATCAGCCCCAGCATTTT
CDR3: CASSLGGVDQPQHF

V: TRBV28
size: -
D: TRBD1
J: TRBJ1-5
DNA: TGTGCCAGCAGGGACGGGACAGGGGTTGGGCAGCCCCAGCATTTT
CDR3: CASRDGTGVGQPQHF

V: TRBV5-6
size: few
D: -
J: TRBJ2-5
DNA: TGTGCCAGCAGCTTAACTAGAGTCCAAGAGACCCAGTACTTC
CDR3: CASSLTRVQETQYF

V: TRBV6-1
size: -
D: -
J: TRBJ1-1
DNA: TGTGCCAGCAGTGATAGGGGGTTGAACACTGAAGCTTTCTTT
CDR3: CASSDRGLNTEAFF

V: TRBV7-9
size: -
D: TRBD1
J: TRBJ2-7
DNA: TGTGCCAGCAGCTTAGTGGGGACAGGGAGCTACGAGCAGTACTTC
CDR3: CASSLVGTGSYEQYF

V: TRBV25-1
size: -
D: TRBD2
J: TRBJ2-1
DNA: TGTGCCAGCAGTGAACTAGCGGGAGGCATTGGTGAGCAGTTCTTC
CDR3: CASSELAGGIGEQFF

V: TRBV11-2
size: once
D: -
J: TRBJ2-7
DNA: TGTGCCAGCAGCGTAGGACTACCCTACGAGCAGTACTTC
CDR3: CASSVGLPYEQYF

V: TRBV10-3
size: -
D: -
J: TRBJ1-1
DNA: TGTGCCATCAGTGAGTCGCGGGGGTTGAACACTGAAGCTTTCTTT
CDR3: CAISESRGLNTEAFF

V: TRBV9
size: -
D: TRBD1
J: TRBJ2-3
DNA: TGTGCCAGCAGCACCTACGTAACAGGGGCCTACGAATCAGATACGCAGTATTTT
CDR3: CASSTYVTGAYESDTQYF

V: TRBV7-9
size: -
D: -
J: TRBJ1-5
DNA: TGTGCCAGCAGCTTCAGCGGGGATCAGCCCCAGCATTTT
CDR3: CASSFSGDQPQHF